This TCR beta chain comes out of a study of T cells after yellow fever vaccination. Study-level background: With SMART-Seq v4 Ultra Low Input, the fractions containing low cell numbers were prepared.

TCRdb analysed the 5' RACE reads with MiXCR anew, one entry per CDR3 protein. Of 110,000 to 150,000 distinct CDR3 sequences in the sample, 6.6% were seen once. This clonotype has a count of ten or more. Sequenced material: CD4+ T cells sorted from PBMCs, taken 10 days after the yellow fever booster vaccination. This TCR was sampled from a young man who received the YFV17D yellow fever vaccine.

CDR3 region: CASSLRITGTTRETQYF. The CDR3 DNA reads as TGTGCCAGCAGCTTGAGGATCACAGGTACTACGAGGGAGACCCAGTACTTC. This chain joins TRBV5-6 and TRBJ2-5; D may be TRBD1 (5 bases). This CDR3 contains 17 residues. CDR1 SGHDT and CDR2 YYEEEE come from the germline V gene. Trimming cost V 1 base and J 5 bases, with 21 bases left between them.